Included here is one T cell receptor beta chain sequence, with context. Its antigen is as yet unknown. The CDR3 is made up of 14 amino acids. Germline CDR1 MNHNY, CDR2 SVGAGI (reference sequence). V lost 6 bases, J lost 1 base, and 3 bases stayed unmatched. The sample comes from a study of cytomegalovirus exposure and HLA in healthy donors. Study context: The 110 or so validation repertoires were produced on the same platform as the 670 or so repertoires of the first cohort. This was reported in a later analysis. Whole-study findings and limits: Rare TCR sequences predominated, though certain public TCRs were found in many donors.

Assay used: immunoSEQ multiplex PCR; TCRdb lists only in-frame clones, some missing. The data contain about 280,000 clones, 65% to 90% of them singletons. The receptor comes from a young woman in good health and CMV-seronegative. Sequenced material: PBMCs. The V and J genes are TRBV6-6 and TRBJ1-1; TRBD1 matches 9 bases. CDR3 sequence: CASSLQGANTEAFF. CDR3 sequence (DNA): TGTGCCAGCAGCCTACAGGGGGCGAACACTGAAGCTTTCTTT.